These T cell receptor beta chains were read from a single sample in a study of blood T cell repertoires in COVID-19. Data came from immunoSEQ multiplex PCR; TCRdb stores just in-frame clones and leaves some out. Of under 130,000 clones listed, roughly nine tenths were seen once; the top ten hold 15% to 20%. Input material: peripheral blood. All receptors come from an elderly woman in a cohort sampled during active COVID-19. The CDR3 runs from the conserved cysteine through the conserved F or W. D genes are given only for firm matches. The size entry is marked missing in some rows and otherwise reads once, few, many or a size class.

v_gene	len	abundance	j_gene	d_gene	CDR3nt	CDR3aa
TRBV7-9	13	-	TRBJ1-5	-	TGTGCCAGCAGCTTGGCGGGTGGTCAGCCCCAGCATTTT	CASSLAGGQPQHF
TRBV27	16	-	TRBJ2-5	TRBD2	TGTGCCAGCTCTCCTCCCACCACGGGAGGGCGGGAGACCCAGTACTTC	CASSPPTTGGRETQYF
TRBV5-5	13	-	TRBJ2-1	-	TGTGCCAGCAGCTTTAGCGCATACAATGAGCAGTTCTTC	CASSFSAYNEQFF
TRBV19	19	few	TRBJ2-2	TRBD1	TGTGCCAGTGGCGAGATAGGACAGGGGGCCCCTCGAATCACCGGGGAGCTGTTTTTT	CASGEIGQGAPRITGELFF
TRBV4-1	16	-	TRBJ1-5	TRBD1	TGCGCCAGCAGCCAAGATAGTGGGACAGGGGTTCAGCCCCAGCATTTT	CASSQDSGTGVQPQHF
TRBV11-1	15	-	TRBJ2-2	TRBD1	TGTGCCAGCAGCACTCTGACAGGGTACACCGGGGAGCTGTTTTTT	CASSTLTGYTGELFF
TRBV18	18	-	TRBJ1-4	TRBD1	TGTGCCAGCTCGCCACTGATGCGACAGGGGGGGATAGAGGAAAAACTGTTTTTT	CASSPLMRQGGIEEKLFF
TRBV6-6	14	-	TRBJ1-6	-	TGTGCCAGCAAAAGCACTTCCGCCAATTCACCCCTCCACTTT	CASKSTSANSPLHF
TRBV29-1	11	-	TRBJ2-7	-	TGCAGCGTTGAAACCGTCGAGGAGCAGTACTTC	CSVETVEEQYF
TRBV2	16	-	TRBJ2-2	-	TGTGCCAGCAGTAGATCCGGGACACTGAACACCGGGGAGCTGTTTTTT	CASSRSGTLNTGELFF
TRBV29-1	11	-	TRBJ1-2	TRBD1	TGCAGCGTGGACAGGACGGGGGGCTACACCTTC	CSVDRTGGYTF
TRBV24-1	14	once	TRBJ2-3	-	TGTGCCACCAGTGGGGTGGAGGGGACAGATACGCAGTATTTT	CATSGVEGTDTQYF
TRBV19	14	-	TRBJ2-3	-	TGTGCCAGTAGTCCGACGACTAGGAGAGATACGCAGTATTTT	CASSPTTRRDTQYF
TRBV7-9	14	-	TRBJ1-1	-	TGTGCCAGCAGCTTAGGGACGGAGGCGCCGGAAGCTTTCTTT	CASSLGTEAPEAFF
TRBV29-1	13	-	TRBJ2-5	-	TGCAGCGTCTCGTACCAGGCTAAAGAGACCCAGTACTTC	CSVSYQAKETQYF
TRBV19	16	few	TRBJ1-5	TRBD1	TGTGCCAGTAGTATAGGACCGGGACAGGGCAATCAGCCCCAGCATTTT	CASSIGPGQGNQPQHF
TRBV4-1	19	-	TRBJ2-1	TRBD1	TGCGCCAGCAGCCACCGACAGGGCCCCAACCCTAGCTCCTACAATGAGCAGTTCTTC	CASSHRQGPNPSSYNEQFF
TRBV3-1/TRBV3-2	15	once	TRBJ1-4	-	TGTGCCAGCAGCCAAGATCCTGTACGGGGTGAAAAACTGTTTTTT	CASSQDPVRGEKLFF
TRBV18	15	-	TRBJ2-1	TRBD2	TGTGCCAGCTCACTGAATAGCGGGAGTATCTCTGAGCAGTTCTTC	CASSLNSGSISEQFF
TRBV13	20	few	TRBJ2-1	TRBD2	TGTGCCAGCAGCCCCGAGCCTCTGGGACTAGCGGGGGCTGAGTACAATGAGCAGTTCTTC	CASSPEPLGLAGAEYNEQFF